This T cell receptor (beta chain) was captured by sequencing in a study of blood T cell repertoires in COVID-19. TCRdb keeps only in-frame clones here, not all; method: immunoSEQ multiplex PCR. The sample has around 210,000 clones, around four fifths seen once; the top ten hold approximately 0.9%. The sample consisted of peripheral blood. The clonotype was recovered from a man between 60 and 70 years old with COVID-19, enrolled during active disease.

The CDR3 coding sequence is TGTGCCAGCAGCCTACGGAACAGGGAACATAATGAAAAACTGTTTTTT. Its translation is CASSLRNREHNEKLFF. The rearrangement links TRBV5-6 to TRBJ1-4; weak D call: TRBD1 (6 bases). Trimming removed 4 bases at V and 4 bases at J, with 17 bases between. This CDR3 region has 16 residues. The germline V gene has CDR1 SGHDT and CDR2 YYEEEE.